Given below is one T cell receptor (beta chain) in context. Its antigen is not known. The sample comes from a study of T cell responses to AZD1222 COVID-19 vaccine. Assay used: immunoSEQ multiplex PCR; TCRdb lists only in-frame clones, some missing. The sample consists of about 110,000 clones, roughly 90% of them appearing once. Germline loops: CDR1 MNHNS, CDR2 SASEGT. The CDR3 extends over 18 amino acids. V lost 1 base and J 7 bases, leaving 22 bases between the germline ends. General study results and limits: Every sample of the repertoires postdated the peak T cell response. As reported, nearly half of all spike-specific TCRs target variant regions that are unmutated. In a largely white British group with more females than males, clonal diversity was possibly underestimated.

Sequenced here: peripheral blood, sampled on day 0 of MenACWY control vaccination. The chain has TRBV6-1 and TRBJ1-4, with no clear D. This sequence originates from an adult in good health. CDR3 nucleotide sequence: TGTGCCAGCAGTGAAGAAGGATTTATCGGCGGGAGGGTTGAAAAACTGTTTTTT. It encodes CASSEEGFIGGRVEKLFF.